Listed here are 8 T cell receptor beta chains from one sample, sequenced in a study of post-analysis software for immune sequencing data. Study-wide points: TRBV segments more frequent in patients than in controls numbered about five and included TRBV5-6, TRBV5-1 and TRBV20-1.

Unique molecular identifiers were built into the TCR beta cDNA libraries. TCRdb re-analysed the PCR reads in MiXCR, keeping a single row per CDR3 protein. The data contain approximately 460,000 distinct CDR3 sequences, roughly 46% of them singletons. These receptors' antigens are unknown. The material sequenced was blood. These receptor sequences come from a girl under 18 with multiple sclerosis.

The rearrangement uses TRBV13 and TRBJ2-1, with 9 bases that match TRBD2. The CDR3 is 19 amino acids. V trimming: 5 bases; J trimming: 6 bases; junction bases outside the gene matches: 20. Germline loops: CDR1 PRHDT, CDR2 FYEKMQ (reference sequence). The CDR3 sequence is CASSHPGGLAAGGRNEQFF. The CDR3 DNA is TGTGCCAGCAGCCACCCCGGCGGGCTAGCGGCGGGAGGGCGCAATGAGCAGTTCTTC. Based on the CDR3 plus reference TRBV13 and TRBJ2-1, the full variable domain is AAGVIQSPRHLIKEKRETATLKCYPIPRHDTVYWYQQGPGQDPQFLISFYEKMQSDKGSIPDRFSAQQFSDYHSELNMSSLELGDSALYFCASSHPGGLAAGGRNEQFFGPGTRLTVL.

The V gene is TRBV29-1, the J gene TRBJ2-1, with D unresolved. This CDR3 comprises 11 residues. Germline V gene data show CDR1 as SQVTM and CDR2 as ANQGSEA. V was trimmed by 4 bases and J by 5 bases, leaving 6 bases between them. The CDR3 DNA reads as TGCAGCGTTGGGCTTGACAATGAGCAGTTCTTC. Translating gives CSVGLDNEQFF.

V gene TRBV7-8 combines with J gene TRBJ2-7; 11 bases line up with TRBD1. This CDR3 region has 16 residues. After removal of 0 bases from V and 2 bases from J, the junction contained 3 bases not matched to a gene. From germline, CDR1 is SGHVS and CDR2 FQNEAQ. The CDR3 sequence: CASSLARDRGTYEQYF. CDR3 sequence (DNA): TGTGCCAGCAGCTTAGCGCGGGACAGGGGGACCTACGAGCAGTACTTC.

The CDR3 sequence is CASTSSPNYGYTF. CDR3 DNA: TGTGCCAGCACTTCGTCGCCCAACTATGGCTACACCTTC. The rearrangement links TRBV25-1 to TRBJ1-2; D not certain. The CDR3 is 13 residues long. Germline CDR1 and CDR2: MGHDK and SYGVNS. V was pared by 7 bases and J by 2 bases, with 11 bases between.

The gene calls are TRBV24-1 and TRBJ1-5; no firm D call. The CDR3 loop spans 12 amino acids. V shed 8 bases and J shed 1 base, with 5 bases lying between them. Per germline, CDR1 KGHDR and CDR2 SFDVKD. CDR3 protein: CATTRSNQPQHF. The CDR3 region has the DNA TGTGCCACCACTAGGAGCAATCAGCCCCAGCATTTT.

The gene calls are TRBV5-1 and TRBJ2-1, with 13 bases lining up with TRBD2. Germline V gene lookup returns CDR1 SGHRS and CDR2 YFSETQ. This CDR3 is 17 amino acids long. V gave up 2 bases and J gave up 3 bases; unmatched junction bases: 5. The CDR3 sequence: CASSFGTSGNDYNEQFF. For the CDR3, the DNA is TGCGCCAGCAGCTTCGGGACTAGCGGGAATGACTACAATGAGCAGTTCTTC.

This clonotype was detected only a few times. This rearrangement joins TRBV6-1 to TRBJ2-7; D is tentatively TRBD1 or TRBD2 (5 bases each). The germline V gene encodes CDR1 MNHNS and CDR2 SASEGT. CDR3 length equals 13 residues. Trimming left V 7 bases short and J 5 bases short, with 15 bases between. The CDR3 nucleotides are TGTGCCAGCATGGGGACGGCACACGACGAGCAGTACTTC. Translated: CASMGTAHDEQYF.

V gene TRBV7-8 combines with J gene TRBJ2-1, with D uncertain. V dropped 1 base and J dropped 7 bases, with 11 bases sitting between them. The CDR3 spans 14 residues. The germline V gene encodes CDR1 SGHVS and CDR2 FQNEAQ. This CDR3 is CASSLVVVANEQFF. CDR3 in DNA: TGTGCCAGCAGCTTAGTCGTGGTAGCTAATGAGCAGTTCTTC.